The 12 T cell receptor beta chains presented below share a single source sample, sequenced in a study of blood T cell repertoires in COVID-19. Only in-frame clones appear in the TCRdb table, and some are missing; sequencing was by immunoSEQ multiplex PCR. The table has over 200,000 clones, more than 80% seen once. Sequencing was performed on peripheral blood. These receptors originate from a woman aged 30 to 39 with COVID-19, enrolled during active disease.

The genes are TRBV11-3 and TRBJ2-6; 8 bases line up with TRBD2. The junction had 16 bases not matched to a gene; V was cut back by 5 bases and J by 1 base. The germline gives CDR1 SGHNT, CDR2 YENEEA. The CDR3 consists of 20 residues. DNA for the CDR3: TGTGCCAGCAGCAAAGCCACCGGGACTAGGAGTCTGTCTGGGGCCAACGTCCTGACTTTC. Translation: CASSKATGTRSLSGANVLTF.

The chain joins TRBV19 to TRBJ1-2; 8 bases are shared with TRBD1. CDR1 and CDR2 (germline): LNHDA, SQIVND (reference sequence). This CDR3 spans 15 amino acids. Trimming at V came to 7 bases and at J to 6 bases, leaving 13 bases not matched to a gene. The CDR3 here is CASNRFRGTGNGYTF. DNA for the CDR3: TGTGCCAGTAATCGGTTCCGCGGGACAGGCAATGGCTACACCTTC.

The J gene is TRBJ2-1, the V gene TRBV10-1; D uncertain. Trimming stripped 7 bases from V and 7 bases from J, with 5 bases between. The CDR3 loop spans 10 amino acids. The germline V gene has CDR1 WNHNN and CDR2 SYGVQD (reference sequence). CDR3 region: CASNLNEQFF. The CDR3 DNA sequence: TGCGCCAGCAATCTTAATGAGCAGTTCTTC.

The chain couples TRBV20-1 to TRBJ1-4; no clear D. V lost 3 bases and J lost 5, with 16 bases in between. This CDR3 region has 15 residues. CDR1 is DFQATT and CDR2 is SNEGSKA in the germline V gene (reference sequence). In nucleotides, the CDR3 is TGCAGTGCTAGTCGAGGTGGACTTACAAATGAAAAACTGTTTTTT. Translating it yields CSASRGGLTNEKLFF.

The CDR3 region is CASSEGQANTEAFF. The CDR3, as DNA: TGTGCCAGCAGTGAAGGACAGGCGAACACTGAAGCTTTCTTT. The V and J genes are TRBV6-1 and TRBJ1-1; perhaps TRBD1 as D (6 bases). The CDR3 sequence is 14 residues long. Germline-derived CDR1 and CDR2 are MNHNS and SASEGT. V lost 1 base and J lost 1, with 7 bases in between.

The chain joins TRBV11-2 to TRBJ1-2; 7 bases map to TRBD1. The trim removed 6 bases at V and 4 bases at J, leaving 11 bases unmatched. Looked up from germline, CDR1 is SGHAT and CDR2 is FQNNGV. The CDR3 consists of 15 residues. CDR3 protein: CASRTFSRDSYGYTF. CDR3 DNA sequence: TGTGCCAGCAGAACGTTTTCTAGGGACAGCTATGGCTACACCTTC.

The rearrangement joins TRBV6-2 or TRBV6-3 to TRBJ2-3; TRBD2 matches at 11 bases. The germline CDR1 and CDR2 sequences are MNHEY and SVGEGT. J gave up 5 bases and V 6 bases, and 1 base lay outside the gene matches. The CDR3 covers 13 residues. The CDR3, as DNA: TGTGCCAGCAGCGGACTAGCGGGAGATACGCAGTATTTT. This gives the protein CASSGLAGDTQYF.

The V and J genes are TRBV7-2 and TRBJ2-7, with D tentatively TRBD1 (6 bases). The CDR3 is 15 amino acids. Germline loops: CDR1 SGHTA, CDR2 FQGNSA. V was pared by 1 base and J by 5 bases, with 15 bases between. In DNA, the CDR3 is TGTGCCAGCAGCTTAGGGGGGCAGGTATTCAACGAGCAGTACTTC. Its translation is CASSLGGQVFNEQYF.

The rearrangement links TRBV7-9 to TRBJ1-1; maybe TRBD1 (5 bases). V lost 2 bases to trimming and J lost 3 bases, with 13 bases between them. CDR3 length: 15 amino acids. The germline CDR1 and CDR2 sequences are SEHNR and FQNEAQ (reference sequence). DNA of the CDR3: TGTGCCAGCAGCTTATGGCGGGCGGGGGACACTGAAGCTTTCTTT. Its translation: CASSLWRAGDTEAFF.

The chain carries TRBV2 and TRBJ2-7, with TRBD2 as a possible D gene (6 bases). The CDR3 runs 12 residues. The germline gives CDR1 SNHLY, CDR2 FYNNEI. Trimming left V 10 bases short and J 0 bases short, with 10 bases between. The CDR3 spells CATRTISYEQYF. For the CDR3, the DNA is TGTGCCACCAGGACTATCTCCTACGAGCAGTACTTC.

This clone turned up a few times. The sample carries other DNA sequences with the same CDR3. The chain couples TRBV27 to TRBJ1-5, with TRBD1 matching 10 bases. Germline V gives CDR1 MNHEY, CDR2 SMNVEV (reference sequence). CDR3 length equals 14 residues. V lost 6 bases to trimming and J lost 2 bases; unmatched junction nucleotides: 1. For the CDR3, the DNA is TGTGCCAGCAGGACAGGGGGCGGCAATCAGCCCCAGCATTTT. Protein sequence: CASRTGGGNQPQHF.

This clone was counted a few times. CDR3 region: CASGLGRQGPYGYTF. As DNA, the CDR3 is TGTGCTAGTGGTTTGGGGAGACAGGGGCCGTATGGCTACACCTTC. The rearrangement uses TRBV12-5 and TRBJ1-2, with 8 bases fitting TRBD1. CDR1 is LGHNT and CDR2 is FRNRAP in the germline V gene. Trimming took 1 base from V and 5 from J; bases not matched to a gene: 6. CDR3 size: 15 residues.